The 5 T cell receptor beta chains listed next were all sequenced from one sample in a study of identical twins. Via MiXCR, TCRdb re-called the 5' RACE reads, giving one row per CDR3 protein. Seen here are some 320,000 distinct CDR3 sequences, around 12% observed once, and the top ten hold around 7.2%. The sample also formed part of further work on yellow fever vaccine responses in identical twins.

Sequenced material: CD8+ T cells sorted from blood. These receptors were collected from a woman under 30 in good health.

V and J are TRBV6-1 and TRBJ2-6; D unresolved. Trimming stripped 3 bases from V and 0 bases from J, with 6 bases between. Germline V gene sequence: CDR1 MNHNS, CDR2 SASEGT. This CDR3 is built from 15 residues. This CDR3 reads CASSEATSGANVLTF. DNA of the CDR3: TGTGCCAGCAGTGAGGCGACCTCTGGGGCCAACGTCCTGACTTTC.

The chain is built from TRBV3-1 and TRBJ2-7; 13 bases are a match to TRBD2. Per the germline V gene, CDR1 is LGHDT and CDR2 is YNNKEL (reference sequence). V trimming: 1 base; J trimming: 5 bases; junction bases outside the gene matches: 5. CDR3 length: 16 residues. As DNA, the CDR3 is TGTGCCAGCAGCCAAGTTCCCGGGACTAGCGGGGACGAGCAGTACGTC. Protein sequence: CASSQVPGTSGDEQYV.

This rearrangement joins TRBV6-2 or TRBV6-3 to TRBJ1-5; 7 bases are a match to TRBD1. The germline gives CDR1 MNHEY, CDR2 SVGEGT. V was pared by 10 bases and J by 5 bases, with 8 bases of the junction left unmatched. The CDR3 spans 13 residues. The CDR3 sequence: CATSGQDYQPQHF. The CDR3 bases are TGTGCCACCAGCGGACAGGATTATCAGCCCCAGCATTTT.

This clonotype occurred many times. The chain couples TRBV12-3 or TRBV12-4 to TRBJ2-7, with D perhaps matching TRBD2 (5 bases). Trimming took off 0 bases at V and 7 bases at J, with 13 bases between the two ends. This CDR3 contains 14 residues. CDR3 sequence reads: CASSLAGRPGEQYF. Here the CDR3 DNA reads TGTGCCAGCAGTTTAGCGGGCCGTCCGGGGGAGCAGTACTTC.

The genes are TRBV6-5 and TRBJ2-3; TRBD2 aligns across 8 bases. The CDR3 loop spans 15 amino acids. CDR1 and CDR2 from the germline V gene are MNHEY and SVGAGI. J lost 1 base, V lost 7 bases, and 7 bases had no gene match. This chain's CDR3 is CASILLAARTDTQYF. DNA of the CDR3: TGTGCCAGCATTTTACTAGCGGCCCGCACAGATACGCAGTATTTT.